The sequence of this TCR beta chain was determined in a study of control samples from healthy donors and cancer patients. Here immunoSEQ multiplex PCR was the method, and the copy in TCRdb shows in-frame clones only, minus some. The data show 100,000 to 150,000 clones, approximately 90% seen once. V trimming: 4 bases; J trimming: 3 bases; junction bases outside the gene matches: 7. This CDR3 comprises 16 residues. Germline V CDR1 and CDR2: KGHDR, SFDVKD. The V and J genes are TRBV24-1 and TRBJ1-3, with 8 positions matching TRBD1. The sequence was obtained from a man younger than 35 in good health. The specimen sequenced was blood. In DNA, the CDR3 is TGTGCCACCAGTGACCCAGACAGGGGAAATGGAAACACCATATATTTT. It yields the protein CATSDPDRGNGNTIYF.